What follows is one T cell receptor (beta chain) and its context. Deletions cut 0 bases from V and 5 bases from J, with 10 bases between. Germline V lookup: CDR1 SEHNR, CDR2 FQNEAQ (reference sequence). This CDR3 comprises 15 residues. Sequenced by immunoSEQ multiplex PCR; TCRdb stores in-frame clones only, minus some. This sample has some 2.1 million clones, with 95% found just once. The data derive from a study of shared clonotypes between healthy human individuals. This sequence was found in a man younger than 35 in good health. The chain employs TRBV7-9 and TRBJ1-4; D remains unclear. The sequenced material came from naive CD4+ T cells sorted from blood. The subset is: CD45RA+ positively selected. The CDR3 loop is CASSLAQQQNEKLFF. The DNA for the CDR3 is TGTGCCAGCAGCTTAGCGCAACAGCAAAATGAAAAACTGTTTTTT. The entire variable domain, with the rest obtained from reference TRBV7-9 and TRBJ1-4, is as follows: DTGVSQNPRHKITKRGQNVTFRCDPISEHNRLYWYRQTLGQGPEFLTYFQNEAQLEKSRLLSDRFSAERPKGSFSTLEIQRTEQGDSAMYLCASSLAQQQNEKLFFGSGTQLSVL.